The 25 T cell receptor beta chains below all came from one sample that was sequenced in a study of T cell changes during pregnancy in multiple sclerosis. The repertoire was sequenced with immunoSEQ multiplex PCR; TCRdb's copy has only in-frame clones and lacks some. The sample records about 39,000 clones, 90% to 95% being singletons. The sequences come from CD4+ T cells from peripheral blood mononuclear cells, collected after pregnancy. The receptors stem from a female donor with multiple sclerosis, enrolled in a pregnancy study.

Points on this clone: At one end the junction does not follow the germline gene, possibly because of a read error. V and J are TRBV7-7 and TRBJ2-3; D perhaps matches TRBD1 (8 bases). Germline V CDR1 and CDR2: SSHAT, FNYEAQ (reference sequence). This CDR3 has 15 residues. CDR3 sequence: CASSQTGGGTDTQYF. The CDR3 DNA follows: TGTGCTAGCAGCCAAACAGGGGGAGGGACAGATACGCAGTATTTT.

The table lists this clone with a few counts. V gene TRBV15 combines with J gene TRBJ2-7; tentatively, D is TRBD2 (5 bases). From germline, CDR1 is LNHNV and CDR2 YYDKDF (reference sequence). The V gene lost 0 bases and the J gene lost 7 bases, with 13 bases spanning the gap. This CDR3 comprises 14 residues. CDR3 in amino acids: CATSRDLLSGEQYF. CDR3 DNA sequence: TGTGCCACCAGCAGAGACCTTCTTTCGGGGGAGCAGTACTTC.

CDR3 nucleotides: TGTGCCAGCGGGAGGGACGAGCAGTACTTC. Residues: CASGRDEQYF. This chain uses TRBV9 with TRBJ2-7; 7 nucleotides line up with TRBD2. Germline V CDR1 and CDR2: SGDLS, YYNGEE. The CDR3 has 10 amino acids. Trimming took 7 bases from V and 5 from J; bases not matched to a gene: 0.

This chain connects TRBV5-4 to TRBJ2-3; maybe TRBD2 (7 bases). V was trimmed by 0 bases and J by 5 bases, leaving 16 bases between them. The CDR3 is made up of 16 amino acids. Germline CDR1 reads SGHNT; CDR2 reads YYREEE (reference sequence). Here the CDR3 DNA reads TGTGCCAGCAGCTTGGCGGCCGGGGGGCGGGTAGATACGCAGTATTTT. Protein sequence: CASSLAAGGRVDTQYF.

This chain uses TRBV6-5 with TRBJ1-4; 8 bases are shared with TRBD1. Trimming removed 6 bases from V and 4 bases from J; junction bases left unmatched: 4. Germline assignment: CDR1 MNHEY and CDR2 SVGAGI. The length of the CDR3 is 14 residues. Here the CDR3 reads CASSWTGYNEKLFF. The CDR3 region has the DNA TGTGCCAGCAGCTGGACAGGGTATAATGAAAAACTGTTTTTT.

The V gene is TRBV19, the J gene TRBJ1-1; 10 bases map to TRBD1. Trimming cost V 8 bases and J 4 bases; bases outside gene matches: 7. The germline CDR1 and CDR2 sequences are LNHDA and SQIVND (reference sequence). This CDR3 is 14 amino acids long. Written as DNA, the CDR3 is TGTGCCAGTGGCGACAGGGGGCGCATCACTGAAGCTTTCTTT. Protein sequence: CASGDRGRITEAFF.

The CDR3 protein is CASSPRLAGGSYEQYF. The CDR3 DNA is TGTGCCAGCAGCCCAAGACTAGCGGGGGGCTCCTACGAGCAGTACTTC. This chain uses TRBV7-8 with TRBJ2-7, with 13 bases matching TRBD2. CDR1 and CDR2 (germline): SGHVS, FQNEAQ. This CDR3 contains 16 residues. The V and J ends lost 5 bases and 0 bases, in that order; junction bases with no gene match: 4.

The chain is built from TRBV6-6 and TRBJ2-7; possibly TRBD1 for D (5 bases). CDR3 length equals 14 residues. V was shortened by 7 bases and J by 4 bases, with 17 bases between the two germline ends. CDR1 is MNHNY, CDR2 SVGAGI, per germline (reference sequence). CDR3 amino acids: CASKGAGWNYEQYF. The CDR3, as DNA: TGTGCCAGCAAAGGGGCAGGGTGGAATTACGAGCAGTACTTC.

CDR3 nucleotide sequence: TGTGCCAGCAGCGTAGCCCCCGGAGGGTCAAGCACAGATACGCAGTATTTT. Protein sequence: CASSVAPGGSSTDTQYF. The V call is TRBV9, the J call TRBJ2-3, with D possibly TRBD2 on 6 matching bases. Deletions cut 0 bases from V and 0 bases from J, with 14 bases between. CDR1 and CDR2 (germline): SGDLS, YYNGEE. The CDR3 consists of 17 residues.

The V and J genes are TRBV11-2 and TRBJ1-3, with TRBD1 as a possible D gene (6 bases). The CDR3 spans 15 residues. CDR1 is SGHAT, CDR2 FQNNGV, per germline. V lost 9 bases and J 0 bases, leaving 15 bases between the germline ends. The CDR3 reads CASWGGRSSGNTIYF. CDR3 in DNA: TGTGCCAGTTGGGGGGGCCGCTCCTCTGGAAACACCATATATTTT. The whole variable domain, remainder taken from reference TRBV11-2 and TRBJ1-3, is EAGVAQSPRYKIIEKRQSVAFWCNPISGHATLYWYQQILGQGPKLLIQFQNNGVVDDSQLPKDRFSAERLKGVDSTLKIQPAKLEDSAVYLCASWGGRSSGNTIYFGEGSWLTVV.

The chain uses TRBV7-8 and TRBJ1-3; the D is unclear. Germline V gives CDR1 SGHVS, CDR2 FQNEAQ. The CDR3 is 16 residues long. Trimming removed 1 base from V and 4 bases from J, with 14 bases in between. The CDR3 loop reads CASSLVEPAYGNTIYF. The CDR3 DNA sequence: TGTGCCAGCAGCTTAGTGGAGCCGGCCTACGGAAACACCATATATTTT.

The V call is TRBV12-5, the J call TRBJ2-7, with TRBD1 matching 7 bases. With V trimmed by 0 bases and J by 2 bases, 4 bases remained unmatched. Germline CDR1 LGHNT, CDR2 FRNRAP. CDR3 length equals 15 residues. The CDR3 coding sequence is TGTGCTAGTGGTTTGGTATCCGGACAGGCCTACGAGCAGTACTTC. Amino acid sequence: CASGLVSGQAYEQYF.

This chain joins TRBV6-1 and TRBJ1-6, with D possibly TRBD1 on 5 matching bases. V gave up 2 bases and J gave up 9 bases, with 17 bases separating them. Germline CDR1 is MNHNS and CDR2 is SASEGT. The CDR3 runs to 16 residues. Here the CDR3 DNA reads TGTGCCAGCAGTGAAATTTGGAGGGCCCAGGGTTCACCCCTCCACTTT. Translation gives CASSEIWRAQGSPLHF.

This sequence joins TRBV7-3 and TRBJ2-2; a weak D match, TRBD1 (5 bases). Per the germline V gene, CDR1 is SGHTA and CDR2 is FQGTGA. The CDR3 covers 15 residues. Trimming removed 2 bases at V and 4 bases at J, with 11 bases between. As DNA, the CDR3 is TGTGCCAGCAGCTTATCGGCAGGGCCCACCGGGGAGCTGTTTTTT. Amino acids: CASSLSAGPTGELFF. Drawing the rest from reference TRBV7-3 and TRBJ2-2, the complete variable domain is GAGVSQTPSNKVTEKGKYVELRCDPISGHTALYWYRQSLGQGPEFLIYFQGTGAADDSGLPNDRFFAVRPEGSVSTLKIQRTERGDSAVYLCASSLSAGPTGELFFGEGSRLTVL.

The chain combines TRBV6-5 with TRBJ1-5; D is unresolved. The ends were cut back, 4 bases at V and 1 base at J, with 14 bases in the middle. The V gene's germline CDR1 is MNHEY and CDR2 SVGAGI. CDR3 length: 16 residues. This CDR3 is CASSSGGLGSNQPQHF. The CDR3 DNA follows: TGTGCCAGCAGTTCCGGAGGGCTGGGGAGCAATCAGCCCCAGCATTTT.

The chain uses TRBV11-2 and TRBJ1-1; TRBD1 might be the D (6 bases). This CDR3 comprises 12 residues. Trimming stripped 6 bases from V and 11 bases from J, with 16 bases between. Germline assignment: CDR1 SGHAT and CDR2 FQNNGV. The CDR3 sequence is CASRATGGWAFF. In DNA form, the CDR3 reads TGTGCCAGCAGGGCCACGGGGGGCTGGGCTTTCTTT.

The chain uses TRBV5-6 and TRBJ1-2; weak D call: TRBD1 (6 bases). The V end lost 2 bases, the J end lost 5 bases, and 16 bases lay between the germline ends. This CDR3 region has 15 residues. Germline V CDR1 and CDR2: SGHDT, YYEEEE. CDR3: CASSFWGHLGYGYTF. The CDR3 DNA is TGTGCCAGCAGCTTTTGGGGGCACCTAGGGTATGGCTACACCTTC.

V gene TRBV18 combines with J gene TRBJ2-7; TRBD1 matches at 7 bases. CDR1 KGHSH and CDR2 LQKENI come from the germline V gene. V lost 6 bases and J lost 2; bases outside the gene matches: 4. CDR3 length: 13 amino acids. In DNA, the CDR3 is TGTGCCAGCTCGCCGGGACAGACCTACGAGCAGTACTTC. Encoded protein: CASSPGQTYEQYF.

This clone was picked up one time. The J gene is TRBJ2-2, the V gene TRBV29-1, with 7 bases aligning to TRBD1. CDR3 length equals 16 residues. The germline V gene encodes CDR1 SQVTM and CDR2 ANQGSEA. V dropped 7 bases and J dropped 2; count of bases not matched to a gene: 13. CDR3 in DNA: TGCAGCGCCATGACAGGGATCCCTTCTAACACCGGGGAGCTGTTTTTT. Protein product: CSAMTGIPSNTGELFF.

The V call is TRBV11-3, the J call TRBJ2-2; TRBD2 aligns across 7 bases. Germline lookup yields CDR1 SGHNT and CDR2 YENEEA. The CDR3 totals 15 residues. The V and J ends lost 5 bases and 1 base, in that order; junction bases with no gene match: 4. The CDR3 sequence: CASSGGGVNTGELFF. The CDR3 nucleotides read TGTGCCAGCAGCGGCGGGGGAGTGAACACCGGGGAGCTGTTTTTT.

The chain links TRBV4-1 to TRBJ2-7, with D tentatively TRBD2 (5 bases). Germline V CDR1 and CDR2: MGHRA, YSYEKL. The germline V and J ends were trimmed by 1 base and 3 bases, with 10 bases remaining between them. The CDR3 is 14 residues long. The CDR3 coding sequence is TGCGCCAGCAGCCAAGGGGAGAGACTCTACGAGCAGTACTTC. Translation: CASSQGERLYEQYF.

The chain is built from TRBV5-4 and TRBJ1-5, with 7 positions matching TRBD1. Per the germline V gene, CDR1 is SGHNT and CDR2 is YYREEE (reference sequence). This CDR3 comprises 14 residues. The J segment lost 5 bases and the V segment lost 0 bases, leaving 2 bases of the junction unmatched. CDR3 in amino acids: CASSLDRGDQPQHF. The CDR3 DNA sequence: TGTGCCAGCAGCTTGGACAGGGGTGATCAGCCCCAGCATTTT.

V usage is TRBV12-5 and J usage is TRBJ2-7; 7 nucleotides agree with TRBD2. The V segment lost 6 bases and the J segment 0 bases; nucleotides outside the gene matches: 5. This CDR3 region has 14 residues. The V gene's germline CDR1 is LGHNT and CDR2 FRNRAP. Here the CDR3 DNA reads TGTGCTAGTGGAACTAGCGCCACCTCCTACGAGCAGTACTTC. Residues: CASGTSATSYEQYF.

This chain joins TRBV29-1 and TRBJ1-5, with a possible D match to TRBD1 (6 bases). Germline V gene sequence: CDR1 SQVTM, CDR2 ANQGSEA. The CDR3 is 13 residues long. V lost 6 bases to trimming and J lost 0 bases, with 9 bases between them. The CDR3: CSVGHNSNQPQHF. The CDR3 nucleotides are TGCAGCGTGGGACATAATAGCAATCAGCCCCAGCATTTT.

This clone was seen once. This sequence joins TRBV5-8 and TRBJ2-1, with D possibly matching TRBD1 (6 bases). The germline CDR1 and CDR2 sequences are SGHTS and YDEGEE. CDR3 length: 16 amino acids. Deletions cut 3 bases from V and 7 bases from J, with 20 bases between. CDR3 coding DNA: TGTGCCAGCAGCTCAGGTGGACAGTCGAGAGTTAATGAGCAGTTCTTC. Its protein product is CASSSGGQSRVNEQFF. The variable domain in full, completed from reference TRBV5-8 and TRBJ2-1, reads EAGVTQSPTHLIKTRGQQATLRCSPISGHTSVYWYQQALGLGLQFLLWYDEGEERNRGNFPPRFSGRQFPNYSSELNVNALELEDSALYLCASSSGGQSRVNEQFFGPGTRLTVL.